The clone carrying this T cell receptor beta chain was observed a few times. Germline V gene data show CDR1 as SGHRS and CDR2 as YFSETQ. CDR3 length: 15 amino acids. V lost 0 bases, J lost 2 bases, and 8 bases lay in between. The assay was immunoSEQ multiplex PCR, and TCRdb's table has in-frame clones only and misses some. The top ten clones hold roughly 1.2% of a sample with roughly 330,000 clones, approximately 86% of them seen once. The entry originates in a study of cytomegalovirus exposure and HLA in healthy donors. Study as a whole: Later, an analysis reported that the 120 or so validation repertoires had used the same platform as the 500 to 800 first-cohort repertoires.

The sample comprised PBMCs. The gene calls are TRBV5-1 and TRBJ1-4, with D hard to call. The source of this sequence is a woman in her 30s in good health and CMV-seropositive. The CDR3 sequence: CASSLEPGTNEKLFF. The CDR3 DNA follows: TGCGCCAGCAGCTTGGAACCGGGTACTAATGAAAAACTGTTTTTT. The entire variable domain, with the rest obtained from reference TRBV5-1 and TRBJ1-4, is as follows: KAGVTQTPRYLIKTRGQQVTLSCSPISGHRSVSWYQQTPGQGLQFLFEYFSETQRNKGNFPGRFSGRQFSNSRSEMNVSTLELGDSALYLCASSLEPGTNEKLFFGSGTQLSVL.